The sequence of this T cell receptor beta chain was determined in a study of cytomegalovirus exposure and HLA in healthy donors. This CDR3 has 14 amino acids. Germline-derived CDR1 and CDR2 are LGHNA and YNFKEQ. It was with 60 Vbeta and 13 Jbeta primers that the PCR ran. The data were produced by immunoSEQ multiplex PCR, yet TCRdb's version contains in-frame clones alone and is incomplete. The data show over 110,000 clones, about four fifths seen once. At collection, donors were nominally healthy, but unrecorded immune exposures were probable. Study-wide findings and caveats: Highly shared sequence variants in one cluster were likely a sequencing artifact.

As for this clone: Its antigen is unknown.

The specimen was PBMCs. This sequence was found in a woman aged 18 to 35 in good health and CMV-seropositive. The chain links TRBV4-2 to TRBJ2-5, with D tentatively TRBD1 (5 bases). The closer fit of TRBJ2-7 to the DNA end suggests the J call may be wrong. CDR3 loop: CASSQGDSYYEQYF. The CDR3 bases are TGTGCCAGCAGCCAAGGCGACAGCTACTACGAGCAGTACTTC.